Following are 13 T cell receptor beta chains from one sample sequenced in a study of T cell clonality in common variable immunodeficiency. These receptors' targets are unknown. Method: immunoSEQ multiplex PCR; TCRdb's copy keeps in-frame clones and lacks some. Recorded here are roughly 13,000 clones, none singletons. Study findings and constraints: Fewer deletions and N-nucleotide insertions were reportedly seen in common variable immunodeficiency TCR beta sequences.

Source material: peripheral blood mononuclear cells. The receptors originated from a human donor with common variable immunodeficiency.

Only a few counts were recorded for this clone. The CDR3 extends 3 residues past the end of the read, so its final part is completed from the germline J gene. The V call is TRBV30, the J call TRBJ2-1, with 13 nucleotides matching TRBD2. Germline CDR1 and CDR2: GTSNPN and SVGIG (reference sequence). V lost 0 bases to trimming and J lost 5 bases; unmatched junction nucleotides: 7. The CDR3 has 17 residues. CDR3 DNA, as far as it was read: TGTGCCTGGAGTGTCCTTACTAGCGGGGGGGCAAACAATGAG. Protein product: CAWSVLTSGGANNE. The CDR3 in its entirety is CAWSVLTSGGANNEQFF.

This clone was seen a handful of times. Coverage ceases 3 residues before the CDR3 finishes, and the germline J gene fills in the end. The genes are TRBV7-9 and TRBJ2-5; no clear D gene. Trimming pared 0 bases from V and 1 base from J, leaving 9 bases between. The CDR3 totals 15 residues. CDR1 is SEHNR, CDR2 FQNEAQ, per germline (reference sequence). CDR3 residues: CASSLAFLGQETQYF. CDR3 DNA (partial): TGTGCCAGCAGCTTAGCGTTTCTAGGCCAAGAGACC.

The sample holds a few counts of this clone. The sequenced CDR3 bases are TGTGCCAGCTCACCCGGGGGGGGCAATCAGCCC. Residues: CASSPGGGNQP. The CDR3 as a whole reads CASSPGGGNQPQHF. The chain carries TRBV18 and TRBJ1-5; D perhaps matches TRBD1 (5 bases). The read ends 3 residues early relative to the CDR3; the germline J gene fills the gap. V lost 3 bases, J lost 2 bases, and 8 bases lay in between. This CDR3 is 14 amino acids long. Germline V CDR1 and CDR2: KGHSH, LQKENI.

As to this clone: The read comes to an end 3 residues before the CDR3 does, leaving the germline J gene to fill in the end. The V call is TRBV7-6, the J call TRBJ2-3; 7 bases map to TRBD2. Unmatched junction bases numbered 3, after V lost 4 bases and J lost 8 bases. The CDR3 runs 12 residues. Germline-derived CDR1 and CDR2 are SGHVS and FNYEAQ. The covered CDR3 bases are TGTGCCAGCAGCTCTGGGGGGGGTACG. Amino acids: CASSSGGGT. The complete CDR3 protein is CASSSGGGTQYF.

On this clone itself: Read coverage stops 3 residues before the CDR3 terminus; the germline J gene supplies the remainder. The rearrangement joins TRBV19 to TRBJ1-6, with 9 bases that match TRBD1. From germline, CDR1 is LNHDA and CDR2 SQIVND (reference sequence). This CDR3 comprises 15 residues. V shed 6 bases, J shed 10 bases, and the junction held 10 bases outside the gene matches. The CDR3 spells CASSPRGQGRSPLHF. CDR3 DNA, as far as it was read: TGTGCCAGTAGCCCCCGAGGACAGGGGAGATCACCC.

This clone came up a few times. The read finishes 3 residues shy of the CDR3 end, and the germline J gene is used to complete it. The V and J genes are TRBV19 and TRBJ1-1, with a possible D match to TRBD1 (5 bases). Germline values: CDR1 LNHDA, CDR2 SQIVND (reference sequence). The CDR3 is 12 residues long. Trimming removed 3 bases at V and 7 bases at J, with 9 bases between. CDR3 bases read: TGTGCCAGTAGTATCCGGCAGGGTGAA. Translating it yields CASSIRQGE. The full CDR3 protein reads CASSIRQGEAFF. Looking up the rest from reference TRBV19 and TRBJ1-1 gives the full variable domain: DGGITQSPKYLFRKEGQNVTLSCEQNLNHDAMYWYRQDPGQGLRLIYYSQIVNDFQKGDIAEGYSVSREKKESFPLTVTSAQKNPTAFYLCASSIRQGEAFFGQGTRLTVV.

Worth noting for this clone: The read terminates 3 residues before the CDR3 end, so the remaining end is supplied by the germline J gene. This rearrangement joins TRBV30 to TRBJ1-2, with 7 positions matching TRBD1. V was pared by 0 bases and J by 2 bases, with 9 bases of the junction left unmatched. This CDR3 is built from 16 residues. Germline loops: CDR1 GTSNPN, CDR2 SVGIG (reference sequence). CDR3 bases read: TGTGCCTGGAGTGTACGGAGGGACAGAGTCAACTATGGC. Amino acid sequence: CAWSVRRDRVNYG. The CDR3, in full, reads CAWSVRRDRVNYGYTF.

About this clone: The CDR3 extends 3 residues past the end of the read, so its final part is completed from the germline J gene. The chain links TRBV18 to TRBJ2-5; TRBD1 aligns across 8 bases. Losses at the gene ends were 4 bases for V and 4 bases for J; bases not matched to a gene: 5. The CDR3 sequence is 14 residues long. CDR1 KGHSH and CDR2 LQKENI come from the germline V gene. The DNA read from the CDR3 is TGTGCCAGCTCACAAGACAGGGGCAGAGAGACC. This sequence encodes CASSQDRGRET. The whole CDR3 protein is CASSQDRGRETQYF.

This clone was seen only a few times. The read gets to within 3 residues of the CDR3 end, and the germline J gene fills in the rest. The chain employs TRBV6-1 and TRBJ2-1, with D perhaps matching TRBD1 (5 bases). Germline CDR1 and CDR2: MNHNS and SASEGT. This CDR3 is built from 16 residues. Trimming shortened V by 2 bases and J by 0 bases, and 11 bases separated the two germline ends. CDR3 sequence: CASSELGLSSYNEQFF. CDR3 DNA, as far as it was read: TGTGCCAGCAGTGAACTGGGGCTGAGCTCCTACAATGAG.

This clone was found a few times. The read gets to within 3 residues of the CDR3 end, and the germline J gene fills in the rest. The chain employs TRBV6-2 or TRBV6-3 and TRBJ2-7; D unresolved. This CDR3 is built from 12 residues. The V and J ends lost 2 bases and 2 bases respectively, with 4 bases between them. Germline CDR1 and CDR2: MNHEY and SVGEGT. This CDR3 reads CASSYITYEQYF. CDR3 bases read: TGTGCCAGCAGTTACATCACCTACGAG.

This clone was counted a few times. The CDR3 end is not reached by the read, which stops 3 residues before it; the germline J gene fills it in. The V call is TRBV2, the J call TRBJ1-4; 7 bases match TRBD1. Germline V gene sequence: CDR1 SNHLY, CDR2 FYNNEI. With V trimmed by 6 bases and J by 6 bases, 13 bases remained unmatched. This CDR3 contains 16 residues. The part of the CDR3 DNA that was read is TGTGCCAGCAGGAAGAGGAGGGGGCGCTTTGATGAAAAA. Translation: CASRKRRGRFDEK. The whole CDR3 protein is CASRKRRGRFDEKLFF.

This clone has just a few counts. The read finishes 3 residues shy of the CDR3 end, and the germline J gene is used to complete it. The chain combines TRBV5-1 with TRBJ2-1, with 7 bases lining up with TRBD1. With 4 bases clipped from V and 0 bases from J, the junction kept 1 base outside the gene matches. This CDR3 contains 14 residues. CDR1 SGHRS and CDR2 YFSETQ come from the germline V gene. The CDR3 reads CASSRDSSYNEQFF. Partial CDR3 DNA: TGCGCCAGCAGCCGGGACAGCTCCTACAATGAG.

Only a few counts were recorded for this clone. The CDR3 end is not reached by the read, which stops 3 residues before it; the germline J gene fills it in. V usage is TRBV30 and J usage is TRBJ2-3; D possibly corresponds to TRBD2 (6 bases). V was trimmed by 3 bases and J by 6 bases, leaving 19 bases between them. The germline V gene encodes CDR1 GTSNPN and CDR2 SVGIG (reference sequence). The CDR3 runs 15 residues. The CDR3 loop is CAWRDYPYNGDTQYF. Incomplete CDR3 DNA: TGTGCCTGGAGGGACTACCCCTATAATGGGGATACG. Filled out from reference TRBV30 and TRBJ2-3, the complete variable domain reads SQTIHQWPATLVQPVGSPLSLECTVEGTSNPNLYWYRQAAGRGLQLLFYSVGIGQISSEVPQNLSASRPQDRQFILSSKKLLLSDSGFYLCAWRDYPYNGDTQYFGPGTRLTVL.